This TCR beta chain was captured by sequencing in a study of human T cells and chemical hapten exposure. Study-level background: Patches with 0.01% DPC went on the upper back, and the tests were read at 6 days.

A note on this clonotype: No antigen is known for it.

General study findings and limits: Donors' alopecia may make their immune response differ from healthy people's. Correlating positively with patch test score were the PT1 expanded TCR counts.

The CDR3 runs to 16 residues. The germline gives CDR1 SQVTM, CDR2 ANQGSEA. As to time point: patch test 3, about 24 weeks after DPC sensitization. Sample treatment: therapeutic diphenylcyclopropenone sensitization with weekly scalp DPC. Single cDNA molecules in the library carried unique molecular identifiers attached during preparation. Each CDR3 protein is one row after TCRdb ran MiXCR on the RACE reads. The repertoire consists of over 55,000 distinct CDR3 sequences, with more than 9.5% occurring once and the leading ten covering 1.4%. The rearrangement uses TRBV29-1 and TRBJ1-6; TRBD1 is a possible D gene (5 bases). The clonotype comes from a woman in her forties or fifties with alopecia areata. Some clones in this sample may be carry-over from other donors' samples. The sequences come from whole blood, collected in connection with sensitization to the hapten diphenylcyclopropenone (DPC). Here the CDR3 reads CRHRDHPRGGDSPLHF. The CDR3 DNA is TGCAGGCACCGGGATCACCCTCGGGGAGGGGATTCACCCCTCCACTTT.